The entry below gives a single T cell receptor (beta chain) sequence along with its context. The CDR3 has 15 residues. Deletions cut 0 bases from V and 6 bases from J, with 15 bases between. Per germline, CDR1 SGHKS and CDR2 YYEKEE (reference sequence). This sample was included in a study of blood T cell repertoires in COVID-19. In the study overall: Collection of acute and convalescent COVID-19 samples took place in the United States, Italy and Spain. PBMCs, B-cell-depleted T cells, or T cells were the source of the cDNA or gDNA that made up the material.

Only in-frame clones appear in the TCRdb table, and some are missing; sequencing was by immunoSEQ multiplex PCR. This sample carries over 300,000 clones, 80% to 90% of them seen once, and the ten largest clones take roughly 1.3%. Sequenced sample: peripheral blood. This chain uses TRBV5-5 with TRBJ1-2; D possibly corresponds to TRBD1 (5 bases). The TCR originated in a woman aged 50 to 60 with acute or convalescent COVID-19. CDR3 loop: CASSLVPGLRNGYTF. The CDR3 DNA sequence: TGTGCCAGCAGCTTGGTCCCAGGGTTACGCAATGGCTACACCTTC.